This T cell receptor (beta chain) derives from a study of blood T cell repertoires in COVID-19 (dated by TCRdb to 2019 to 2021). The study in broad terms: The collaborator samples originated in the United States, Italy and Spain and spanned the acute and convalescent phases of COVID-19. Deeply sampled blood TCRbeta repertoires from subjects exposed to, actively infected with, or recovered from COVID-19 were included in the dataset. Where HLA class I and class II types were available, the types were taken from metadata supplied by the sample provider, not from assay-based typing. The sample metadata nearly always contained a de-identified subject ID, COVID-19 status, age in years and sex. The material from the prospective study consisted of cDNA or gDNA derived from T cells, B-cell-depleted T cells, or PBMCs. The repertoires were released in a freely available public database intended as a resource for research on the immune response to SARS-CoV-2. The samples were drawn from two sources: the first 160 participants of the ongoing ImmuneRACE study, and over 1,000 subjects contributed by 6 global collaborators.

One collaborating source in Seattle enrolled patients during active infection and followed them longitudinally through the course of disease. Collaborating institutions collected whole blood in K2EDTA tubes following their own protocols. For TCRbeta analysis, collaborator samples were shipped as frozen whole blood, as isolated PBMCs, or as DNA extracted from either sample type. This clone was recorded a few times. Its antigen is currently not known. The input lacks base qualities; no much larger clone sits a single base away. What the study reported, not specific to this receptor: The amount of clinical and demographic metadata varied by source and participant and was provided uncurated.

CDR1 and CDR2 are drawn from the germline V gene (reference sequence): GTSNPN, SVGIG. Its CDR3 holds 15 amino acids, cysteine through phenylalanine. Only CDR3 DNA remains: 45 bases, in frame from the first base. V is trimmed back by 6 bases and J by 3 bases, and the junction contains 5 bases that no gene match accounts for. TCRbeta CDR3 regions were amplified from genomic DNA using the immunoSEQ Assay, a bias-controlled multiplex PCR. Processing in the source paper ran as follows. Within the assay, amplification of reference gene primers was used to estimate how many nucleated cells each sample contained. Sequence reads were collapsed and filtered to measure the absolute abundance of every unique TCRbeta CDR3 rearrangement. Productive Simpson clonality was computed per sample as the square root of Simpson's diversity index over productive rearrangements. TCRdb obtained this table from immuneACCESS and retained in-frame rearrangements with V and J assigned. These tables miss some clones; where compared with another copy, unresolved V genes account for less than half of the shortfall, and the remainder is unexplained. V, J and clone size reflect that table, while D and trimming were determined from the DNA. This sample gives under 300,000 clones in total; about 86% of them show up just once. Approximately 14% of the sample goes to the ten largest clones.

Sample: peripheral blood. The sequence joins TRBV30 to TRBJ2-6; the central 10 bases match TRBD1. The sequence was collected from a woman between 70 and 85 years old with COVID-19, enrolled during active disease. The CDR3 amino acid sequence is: CACSGTGDGANVLTF. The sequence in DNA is TGTGCCTGTTCTGGGACAGGGGATGGGGCCAACGTCCTGACTTTC.